The 28 T cell receptor beta chains presented below share a single source sample, sequenced in a study of cytomegalovirus exposure and HLA in healthy donors. This PCR relied on a set of 60 Vbeta primers and 13 Jbeta primers. Sequenced by immunoSEQ multiplex PCR; TCRdb stores in-frame clones only, minus some. This table holds 150,000 to 200,000 clones, roughly four fifths found once. Sequencing input: PBMCs. Source of these receptors: a man aged 18 to 30 in good health and CMV-seronegative.

The chain combines TRBV18 with TRBJ2-7; TRBD1 agrees at 12 bases. The germline gives CDR1 KGHSH, CDR2 LQKENI. Trimming cost V 5 bases and J 6 bases; bases outside gene matches: 11. This CDR3 has 16 amino acids. CDR3 loop: CASSRSYGTGGREQYF. In DNA form, the CDR3 reads TGTGCCAGCTCAAGATCATACGGGACAGGGGGCCGCGAGCAGTACTTC.

This clone was seen a handful of times. The J gene is TRBJ1-5, the V gene TRBV27; 7 bases match TRBD1. V was clipped by 4 bases and J by 6 bases; unmatched bases: 9. This CDR3 comprises 15 residues. Germline V lookup: CDR1 MNHEY, CDR2 SMNVEV (reference sequence). CDR3 sequence (DNA): TGTGCCAGCAGTTCGACACAGGGGCCACGTCAGCCCCAGCATTTT. Its translation is CASSSTQGPRQPQHF.

V gene TRBV7-8 combines with J gene TRBJ2-7, with TRBD1 as a possible D gene (6 bases). V lost 5 bases, J lost 5 bases, and 13 bases lay in between. The CDR3 contains 13 residues. The germline gives CDR1 SGHVS, CDR2 FQNEAQ. CDR3 residues: CASSVFQGNEQYF. CDR3 sequence (DNA): TGTGCCAGCAGCGTCTTCCAGGGGAACGAGCAGTACTTC.

The V gene is TRBV30, the J gene TRBJ2-1; D tentatively fits TRBD1 or TRBD2 (10 bases each). This CDR3 region has 18 residues. V dropped 4 bases and J dropped 5 bases, with 27 bases sitting between them. Germline lookup yields CDR1 GTSNPN and CDR2 SVGIG (reference sequence). CDR3 amino acids: CAWTRDRGLAGANNEQFF. The CDR3 nucleotides read TGTGCCTGGACCCGGGACAGGGGTCTAGCGGGAGCGAACAATGAGCAGTTCTTC.

The V and J genes are TRBV29-1 and TRBJ2-2; the match to TRBD2 covers 7 bases. CDR1 SQVTM and CDR2 ANQGSEA come from the germline V gene. This CDR3 has 14 residues. The V and J ends lost 6 bases and 7 bases, in that order; junction bases with no gene match: 11. CDR3 DNA sequence: TGCAGCGTCTTTAGGGGCGGGAGTAGCGGGGAGCTGTTTTTT. It translates to CSVFRGGSSGELFF.

The V and J genes are TRBV10-3 and TRBJ2-2; no firm D call. The CDR3 is 15 residues long. Germline V gene sequence: CDR1 ENHRY, CDR2 SYGVKD. V lost 3 bases and J lost 1, with 9 bases in between. The CDR3 loop reads CAISEPRQNTGELFF. The CDR3 nucleotides are TGTGCCATCAGTGAACCGCGACAGAACACCGGGGAGCTGTTTTTT.

This chain links TRBV5-4 with TRBJ2-5; no definite D call. The CDR3 loop spans 12 amino acids. CDR1 SGHNT and CDR2 YYREEE come from the germline V gene (reference sequence). Trimming took 0 bases from V and 9 from J, leaving 9 bases between them. For the CDR3, the DNA is TGTGCCAGCAGCTTGGATAGAAACCCCCAGTACTTC. Its translation: CASSLDRNPQYF.

The rearrangement uses TRBV4-2 and TRBJ2-2; 7 bases match TRBD2. Germline CDR1 reads LGHNA; CDR2 reads YNFKEQ. CDR3 length: 17 residues. V shed 3 bases, J shed 4 bases, and the junction held 11 bases outside the gene matches. The CDR3 DNA reads TGTGCCAGCAGCCAGAGTGTTGGACTAGTTGGCACCGGGGAGCTGTTTTTT. It specifies CASSQSVGLVGTGELFF.

This rearrangement joins TRBV7-6 to TRBJ2-1, with TRBD2 matching over 8 bases. Germline CDR1 reads SGHVS; CDR2 reads FNYEAQ. The CDR3 is made up of 17 amino acids. With V trimmed by 1 base and J by 7 bases, 12 bases remained unmatched. This CDR3 is CASSLGLAGRSGNEQFF. CDR3 sequence (DNA): TGTGCCAGCAGCTTAGGCCTAGCGGGTCGATCCGGGAATGAGCAGTTCTTC.

The chain has TRBV11-2 and TRBJ1-6; D may be TRBD1 (5 bases). The CDR3 contains 14 residues. CDR1 is SGHAT, CDR2 FQNNGV, per germline. V was trimmed by 5 bases and J by 6 bases, leaving 11 bases between them. The CDR3 sequence: CASSLGTPNSPLHF. The CDR3 bases are TGTGCCAGCAGCCTCGGGACTCCTAATTCACCCCTCCACTTT.

The chain employs TRBV18 and TRBJ1-2, with TRBD1 matching over 9 bases. Germline V lookup: CDR1 KGHSH, CDR2 LQKENI. The ends lost 5 bases at V and 4 bases at J; junction bases unmatched: 11. This CDR3 comprises 16 residues. The CDR3 protein is CASSSRTGAVAYGYTF. In DNA form, the CDR3 reads TGTGCCAGCTCATCAAGGACAGGGGCCGTTGCCTATGGCTACACCTTC.

The genes are TRBV4-1 and TRBJ2-7; 7 bases line up with TRBD1. V shed 2 bases, J shed 0 bases, and the junction held 4 bases outside the gene matches. This CDR3 spans 15 amino acids. The germline gives CDR1 MGHRA, CDR2 YSYEKL. CDR3 residues: CASSQTGTVSYEQYF. CDR3 DNA: TGCGCCAGCAGCCAAACCGGGACAGTCTCCTACGAGCAGTACTTC.

This clone has a handful of counts. V is TRBV28 and J is TRBJ2-5; 9 bases map to TRBD1. The V and J ends lost 5 bases and 6 bases, in that order; junction bases with no gene match: 10. This CDR3 contains 15 residues. Germline assignment: CDR1 MDHEN and CDR2 SYDVKM. This CDR3 reads CASSLPGQGPKTQYF. CDR3 DNA: TGTGCCAGCAGTCTCCCGGGACAGGGCCCAAAGACCCAGTACTTC.

The chain combines TRBV6-1 with TRBJ2-7, with TRBD2 as a possible D gene (5 bases). Between the trimmed V and J ends, which lost 1 base and 2 bases, there was a span of 15 bases. Germline V gives CDR1 MNHNS, CDR2 SASEGT. There are 16 residues in the CDR3. The CDR3, as DNA: TGTGCCAGCAGTGAAGGCTTGACCGGGAACCCCTACGAGCAGTACTTC. This translates into CASSEGLTGNPYEQYF.

The chain uses TRBV21-1 and TRBJ1-5; the table's D call, TRBD1, has no DNA check behind it. TRBV21-1 is listed as a pseudogene. There are 16 residues in the CDR3. CDR3: CASSSPGTGSNQPQHF. The CDR3 coding sequence is TGTGCCAGCAGCTCCCCTGGGACAGGTAGCAATCAGCCCCAGCATTTT.

J is TRBJ2-1 and V is TRBV5-6, with a tentative D call TRBD2 (6 bases). Germline CDR1 reads SGHDT; CDR2 reads YYEEEE. V lost 2 bases and J 7 bases, leaving 13 bases between the germline ends. This CDR3 region has 14 residues. CDR3: CASSLGGYANEQFF. The CDR3 DNA follows: TGTGCCAGCAGCTTAGGAGGGTATGCGAATGAGCAGTTCTTC.

Regarding this clone: The junction shows a germline mismatch at one end, possibly a read error. The chain uses TRBV9 and TRBJ2-7; D is perhaps TRBD2 (5 bases). This CDR3 comprises 16 residues. Germline V gene sequence: CDR1 SGDLS, CDR2 YYNGEE. The CDR3: CASSPERAIATYPPVF. CDR3 sequence (DNA): TGTGCCAGCAGCCCCGAACGGGCGATAGCGACTTACCCCCCCGTCTTC.

The chain joins TRBV9 to TRBJ2-1; 7 nucleotides line up with TRBD2. This CDR3 spans 14 amino acids. The J segment lost 5 bases and the V segment lost 7 bases, leaving 9 bases of the junction unmatched. The germline V gene encodes CDR1 SGDLS and CDR2 YYNGEE. CDR3 coding DNA: TGTGCCAGCCGACGGGGAGGGGTTAACAATGAGCAGTTCTTC. Protein sequence: CASRRGGVNNEQFF.

The chain links TRBV18 to TRBJ2-7, with D hard to call. The CDR3 contains 14 residues. Trimming removed 4 bases at V and 5 bases at J, with 15 bases between. The V gene's germline CDR1 is KGHSH and CDR2 LQKENI. The CDR3 region is CASSRSRLDNEQYF. CDR3 nucleotides: TGTGCCAGCTCACGAAGTCGTCTAGATAACGAGCAGTACTTC.

In its sample, this clone was seen a few times. This sequence joins TRBV4-1 and TRBJ1-5, with a possible D match to TRBD1 (5 bases). This CDR3 region has 16 residues. Germline CDR1 is MGHRA and CDR2 is YSYEKL. Trimming took 4 bases from V and 6 from J, leaving 19 bases between them. CDR3 bases: TGCGCCAGCAGCCCGGGGGGAGGAAGGTTCAGTCAGCCCCAGCATTTT. It specifies CASSPGGGRFSQPQHF.

This clone was observed a few times. One end of the junction does not line up with germline, which may come from a read error. This chain uses TRBV7-9 with TRBJ1-6; D may be TRBD1 (6 bases). The CDR3 totals 16 residues. Per germline, CDR1 SEHNR and CDR2 FQNEAQ (reference sequence). The CDR3, as DNA: TGTTCCAGCAGCTCGGGGGGACAACCGCCAAATTCACCCCTCCACTTT. Protein sequence: CSSSSGGQPPNSPLHF.

CDR3 coding DNA: TGTGCCAGCAGCTTGGGCCAGCGGGGGCCGGGTAATGGCCTGACGAATGAGCAGTTCTTC. It specifies CASSLGQRGPGNGLTNEQFF. V and J are TRBV5-5 and TRBJ2-1, with 8 positions matching TRBD2. Germline trimming cut 0 bases from V and 7 bases from J; bases unmatched to any gene: 21. Germline V gives CDR1 SGHKS, CDR2 YYEKEE (reference sequence). The CDR3 contains 20 residues.

The chain couples TRBV4-1 to TRBJ2-1; 9 nucleotides agree with TRBD1. Trimming took 6 bases from V and 7 from J; bases not matched to a gene: 7. The CDR3 has 14 amino acids. CDR1 is MGHRA, CDR2 YSYEKL, per germline. CDR3 coding DNA: TGCGCCAGCAGTCACGGACAGGGGACGAATGAGCAGTTCTTC. Amino acids: CASSHGQGTNEQFF.

This chain links TRBV2 with TRBJ1-4; unclear D gene. V shed 6 bases and J shed 4 bases, with 12 bases lying between them. Per the germline V gene, CDR1 is SNHLY and CDR2 is FYNNEI. The CDR3 contains 14 residues. CDR3 in amino acids: CASRRSGYNEKLFF. The CDR3 DNA follows: TGTGCCAGCAGACGAAGCGGTTATAATGAAAAACTGTTTTTT.

Only one count was recorded for this clone. CDR3 DNA sequence: TGTGCCAGCAGGGTTAGCGGGAGGGCCGGGGAGCTGTTTTTT. This encodes CASRVSGRAGELFF. This rearrangement joins TRBV6-6 to TRBJ2-2; 11 bases map to TRBD2. J lost 6 bases, V lost 6 bases, and 3 bases had no gene match. Germline CDR1 and CDR2: MNHNY and SVGAGI (reference sequence). This CDR3 comprises 14 residues.

Comments on this clone: The sample has other DNA sequences that encode this CDR3 too. V and J are TRBV19 and TRBJ2-7, with D perhaps TRBD1 (6 bases). V lost 1 base, J lost 3 bases, and 7 bases lay in between. Germline V gene lookup returns CDR1 LNHDA and CDR2 SQIVND (reference sequence). This CDR3 is built from 13 residues. The CDR3 coding sequence is TGTGCCAGTAGTATAGGCAGGGGCTACGAGCAGTACTTC. The encoded protein is CASSIGRGYEQYF.

This chain joins TRBV9 and TRBJ1-2, with 7 bases identical to TRBD1. This CDR3 region has 17 residues. Per germline, CDR1 SGDLS and CDR2 YYNGEE. V was pared by 3 bases and J by 4 bases, with 15 bases of the junction left unmatched. CDR3 region: CASSAELEQGYLYGYTF. For the CDR3, the DNA is TGTGCCAGCAGCGCGGAATTGGAACAGGGGTATCTCTATGGCTACACCTTC.

This sequence joins TRBV9 and TRBJ2-3; 10 nucleotides match TRBD1. This CDR3 has 18 amino acids. Losses at the gene ends were 1 base for V and 4 bases for J; bases not matched to a gene: 12. Germline-derived CDR1 and CDR2 are SGDLS and YYNGEE. CDR3 residues: CASSVLGLGTGEADTQYF. The DNA for the CDR3 is TGTGCCAGCAGCGTATTGGGCCTGGGGACAGGGGAGGCAGATACGCAGTATTTT.